This TCR beta chain was profiled in a study of identical twins. Regarding the study as a whole: With monozygotic twins, out-of-frame TCR alpha sharing exceeded what models estimated.

This clonotype was found many times. Antigen: not known. Per the germline V gene, CDR1 is ENHRY and CDR2 is SYGVKD. V shed 2 bases and J 6 bases; nucleotides not matched to a gene: 7. The CDR3 spans 15 residues. MiXCR, run by TCRdb on the 5' RACE reads, gives a single entry per CDR3 protein. The table records a few hundred thousand distinct CDR3 sequences, roughly 8.7% of them present only once. A further study also used this sample, focusing on yellow fever vaccine responses in identical twins.

Source material: CD8+ T cells sorted from blood. V is TRBV10-3 and J is TRBJ2-1; 7 bases are a match to TRBD2. This TCR was recovered from a woman under 30 in good health. CDR3 sequence: CAISEPTSRSNEQFF. DNA of the CDR3: TGTGCCATCAGTGAGCCGACTAGCAGATCCAATGAGCAGTTCTTC.